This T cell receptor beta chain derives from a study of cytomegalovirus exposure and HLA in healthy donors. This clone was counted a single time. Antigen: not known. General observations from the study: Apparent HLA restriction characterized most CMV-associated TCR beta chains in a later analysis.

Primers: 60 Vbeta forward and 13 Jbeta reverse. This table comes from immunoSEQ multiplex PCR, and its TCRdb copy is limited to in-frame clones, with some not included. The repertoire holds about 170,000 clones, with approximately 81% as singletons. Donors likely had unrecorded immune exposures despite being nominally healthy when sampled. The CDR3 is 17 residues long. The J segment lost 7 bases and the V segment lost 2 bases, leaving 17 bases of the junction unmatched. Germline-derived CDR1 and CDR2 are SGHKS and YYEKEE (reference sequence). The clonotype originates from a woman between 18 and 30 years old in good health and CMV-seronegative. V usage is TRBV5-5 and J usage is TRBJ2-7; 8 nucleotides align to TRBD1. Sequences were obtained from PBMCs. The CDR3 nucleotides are TGTGCCAGCAGCTTAAAACAAAGTGGGCAGGGGGCAGGGGAGCAGTACTTC. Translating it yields CASSLKQSGQGAGEQYF. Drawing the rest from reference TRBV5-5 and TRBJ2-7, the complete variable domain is DAGVTQSPTHLIKTRGQQVTLRCSPISGHKSVSWYQQVLGQGPQFIFQYYEKEERGRGNFPDRFSARQFPNYSSELNVNALLLGDSALYLCASSLKQSGQGAGEQYFGPGTRLTVT.